This T cell receptor (beta chain) came from a study of T cell responses to AZD1222 COVID-19 vaccine. V lost 8 bases and J 5 bases, leaving 7 bases between the germline ends. The CDR3 runs to 11 residues. Per germline, CDR1 MDHEN and CDR2 SYDVKM. The protocol was immunoSEQ multiplex PCR, while the TCRdb copy is restricted to in-frame clones and leaves out a portion. This sample has more than 35,000 clones, with about 83% found just once. The sequence was obtained from an adult in good health. The input for sequencing was peripheral blood, taken on day 0 of AZD1222 vaccination. The chain carries TRBV28 and TRBJ2-1; a possible D gene is TRBD1 (6 bases). The CDR3 spells CASEGDNEQFF. The CDR3 DNA reads as TGTGCCAGCGAGGGGGACAATGAGCAGTTCTTC.